This T cell receptor (beta chain) is from a study of T cell repertoires in cytomegalovirus infection. Whole-study context: Matching HLA type and CMV infection were both indicated by public TCR beta signatures.

The CDR3 has 18 amino acids. Germline CDR1 reads MNHNS; CDR2 reads SASEGT. V gave up 5 bases and J gave up 4 bases; unmatched junction bases: 20. Study-wide points: The study identified carriers of CMV plus the relevant HLA from cumulative public TCR beta family frequency. In two of eight donors, the top clonotype was HLA-C-restricted CMV-specific.

As concerns this clonotype: Its antigen remains unidentified.

TCRdb re-analysed the reads in MiXCR, keeping a single row per CDR3 protein. Among about a million distinct CDR3 sequences listed, roughly 30% were seen once. The TCR sequence derives from a human donor in good health (CMV status not recorded). Some clones in this sample may be carry-over from other donors' samples. The source was cultured CD8+ T cells from PBMCs, collected from culture after CMV antigen stimulation. J is TRBJ2-7 and V is TRBV6-1; TRBD1 aligns across 7 bases. The CDR3, as DNA: TGTGCCAGCAGTTCCCACGACAGGGCCTGGGGAAGAAATTACGAGCAGTACTTC. This gives the protein CASSSHDRAWGRNYEQYF.